A single sample gave rise to the 11 T cell receptor beta chains below, sequenced in a study of T cell clonality in common variable immunodeficiency. These receptors lack a known antigen. Broader study findings: Common variable immunodeficiency TCR beta sequences reportedly had fewer deletions and N-nucleotide insertions.

Assay used: immunoSEQ multiplex PCR; TCRdb lists only in-frame clones, some missing. The record shows approximately 17,000 clones for this sample, with no singletons present. The sequenced material came from peripheral blood mononuclear cells. Receptor source: a human donor with common variable immunodeficiency.

This clone was observed a handful of times. CDR3 in amino acids: CASSLAQGAYGYTF. Partial CDR3 DNA: TGTGCCAGCAGCTTGGCTCAGGGGGCCTATGGC. The chain carries TRBV5-6 and TRBJ1-2, with 8 bases identical to TRBD1. The read falls 3 residues short of the CDR3 end, and the missing part is taken from the germline J gene. V dropped 0 bases and J dropped 4; count of bases not matched to a gene: 2. Germline V lookup: CDR1 SGHDT, CDR2 YYEEEE. There are 14 residues in the CDR3.

Concerning this clone itself: The sequence runs out 3 residues before the end of the CDR3; the remainder is reconstructed from the germline J gene. This chain links TRBV7-6 with TRBJ2-1; the D gene is possibly TRBD2 (7 bases). The CDR3 is 18 amino acids. The germline V gene encodes CDR1 SGHVS and CDR2 FNYEAQ. Trimming shortened V by 2 bases and J by 3 bases, and 20 bases separated the two germline ends. The CDR3: CASSLRGLGGAGYNEQFF. Partial CDR3 DNA: TGTGCCAGCAGCTTACGCGGGCTTGGGGGGGCTGGCTACAATGAG.

This clone showed up just a few times. The missing CDR3 end, 3 residues past where the read stops, is filled in from the germline J gene. V gene TRBV11-2 combines with J gene TRBJ2-1, with a tentative D call TRBD1 (7 bases). The germline CDR1 and CDR2 sequences are SGHAT and FQNNGV. Trimming took 0 bases from V and 6 from J, leaving 12 bases between them. This CDR3 contains 15 residues. CDR3 bases read: TGTGCCAGCAGCTTAGAAAGGAGGGGGCGCAATGAG. This gives the protein CASSLERRGRNE. The whole CDR3 is CASSLERRGRNEQFF.

This clone was detected ten times or more. The read is 3 residues too short to cover the CDR3 end, so that end is filled in from the germline J gene. This chain connects TRBV14 to TRBJ1-1, with no clear D. The CDR3 covers 14 residues. Trimming cost V 1 base and J 0 bases, with 6 bases left between them. Germline CDR1 is SGHDN and CDR2 is FVKESK. CDR3 residues: CASSQAGMNTEAFF. CDR3 bases read: TGTGCCAGCAGCCAAGCGGGGATGAACACTGAA.

The sample holds many counts of this clone. The DNA ends 3 residues before the CDR3 does, and the rest of the CDR3 is filled in from the germline J gene. The chain carries TRBV29-1 and TRBJ2-5, with a possible D match to TRBD1 (5 bases). Trimming stripped 2 bases from V and 5 bases from J, with 18 bases between. In germline, CDR1 is SQVTM, CDR2 ANQGSEA. The CDR3 loop spans 15 amino acids. The CDR3 protein is CSVERLPRASETQYF. The part of the CDR3 DNA that was read is TGCAGCGTTGAAAGATTACCCAGGGCATCGGAGACC.

There are many counts of this clone. The read ends 3 residues shy of where the CDR3 ends; the end is completed using the germline J gene. The chain joins TRBV18 to TRBJ2-7; tentative D call: TRBD2 (5 bases). The V gene lost 3 bases and the J gene lost 3 bases, with 12 bases spanning the gap. Germline loops: CDR1 KGHSH, CDR2 LQKENI. This CDR3 region has 14 residues. The part of the CDR3 DNA that was read is TGTGCCAGCTCACCCGAGGGTCCGATCTACGAG. This codes for CASSPEGPIYE. The whole CDR3 protein reads CASSPEGPIYEQYF.

In its sample, this clone was seen many times. The missing CDR3 end, 3 residues past where the read stops, is filled in from the germline J gene. The chain uses TRBV2 and TRBJ2-4; tentative D call: TRBD2 (6 bases). The CDR3 is made up of 15 amino acids. Germline values: CDR1 SNHLY, CDR2 FYNNEI. The V end was cut by 2 bases, the J end by 9 bases, with 17 bases between. Partial CDR3 DNA: TGTGCCAGCAGTGAAAGGGCAATGGGGGGTAGCATT. Translating it yields CASSERAMGGSI. The entire CDR3 protein reads CASSERAMGGSIQYF.

In its sample, this clone was seen many times. The sequence runs out 3 residues before the end of the CDR3; the remainder is reconstructed from the germline J gene. The chain has TRBV29-1 and TRBJ2-1; TRBD2 matches 7 bases. Germline V gene sequence: CDR1 SQVTM, CDR2 ANQGSEA. After removal of 1 base from V and 0 bases from J, the junction contained 6 bases not matched to a gene. CDR3 length: 16 amino acids. The CDR3 region is CSVEGVRGISYNEQFF. CDR3 DNA (partial): TGCAGCGTTGAAGGGGTGCGGGGGATCTCCTACAATGAG.

This clone showed up many times. The CDR3 DNA, read in part, is TGTGCCAGCAGCAAACTAGTCCCCCTACCCAATGAG. This translates into CASSKLVPLPNE. The complete CDR3 sequence is CASSKLVPLPNEQFF. The chain joins TRBV7-2 to TRBJ2-1; possibly TRBD2 for D (5 bases). With the read ending 3 residues before the CDR3 end, the germline J gene is used to fill in that end. The CDR3 extends over 15 amino acids. Trimming cost V 5 bases and J 6 bases, with 17 bases left between them. Per the germline V gene, CDR1 is SGHTA and CDR2 is FQGNSA.

In this sample, this clone is medium-sized. The sequenced fragment ends 3 residues before the CDR3 boundary, so the rest is inferred from the germline J gene. V and J are TRBV11-2 and TRBJ2-6; no clear D. The germline gives CDR1 SGHAT, CDR2 FQNNGV. This CDR3 has 14 amino acids. Incomplete CDR3 DNA: TGTGCCAGCAGCTTAGATCGAGCCTCTCGGGTC. Its protein is CASSLDRASRV. The entire CDR3 is CASSLDRASRVLTF.

Regarding this clone: Sequencing ends 3 residues short of the CDR3 end; the germline J gene provides the rest. The genes are TRBV5-1 and TRBJ1-5; D is undetermined. The CDR3 extends over 14 amino acids. Trimming stripped 4 bases from V and 5 bases from J, with 13 bases between. In germline, CDR1 is SGHRS, CDR2 YFSETQ. The part of the CDR3 DNA that was read is TGCGCCAGCAGCGCGGACGGACTCTATCAGCCC. This gives the protein CASSADGLYQP. The full-length CDR3 reads as CASSADGLYQPQHF.